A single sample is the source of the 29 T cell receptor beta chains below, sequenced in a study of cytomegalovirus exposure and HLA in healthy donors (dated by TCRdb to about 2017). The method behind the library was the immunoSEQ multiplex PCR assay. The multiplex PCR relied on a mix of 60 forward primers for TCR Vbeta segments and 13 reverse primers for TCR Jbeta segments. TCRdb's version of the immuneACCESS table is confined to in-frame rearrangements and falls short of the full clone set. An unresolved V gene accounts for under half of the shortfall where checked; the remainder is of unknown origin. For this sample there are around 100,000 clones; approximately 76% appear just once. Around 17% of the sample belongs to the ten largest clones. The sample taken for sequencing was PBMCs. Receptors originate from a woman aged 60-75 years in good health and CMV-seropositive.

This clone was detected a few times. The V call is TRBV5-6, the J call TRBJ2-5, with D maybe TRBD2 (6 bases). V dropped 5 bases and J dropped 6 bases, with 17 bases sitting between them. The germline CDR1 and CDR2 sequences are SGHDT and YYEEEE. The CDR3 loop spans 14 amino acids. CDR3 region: CASSPQGGGKTQYF. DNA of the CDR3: TGTGCCAGCAGTCCGCAGGGAGGAGGAAAGACCCAGTACTTC.

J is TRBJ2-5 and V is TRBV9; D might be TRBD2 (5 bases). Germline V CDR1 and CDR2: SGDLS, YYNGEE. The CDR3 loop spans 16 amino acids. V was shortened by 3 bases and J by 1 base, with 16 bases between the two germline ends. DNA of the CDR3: TGTGCCAGCAGCGCGCACCTGGGGAGCGCCCAAGAGACCCAGTACTTC. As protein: CASSAHLGSAQETQYF.

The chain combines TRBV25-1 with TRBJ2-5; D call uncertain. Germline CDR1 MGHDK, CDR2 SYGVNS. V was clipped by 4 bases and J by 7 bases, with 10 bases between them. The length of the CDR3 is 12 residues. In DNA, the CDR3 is TGTGCCAGCAGTGTCCTTACTGGGACCCAGTACTTC. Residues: CASSVLTGTQYF.

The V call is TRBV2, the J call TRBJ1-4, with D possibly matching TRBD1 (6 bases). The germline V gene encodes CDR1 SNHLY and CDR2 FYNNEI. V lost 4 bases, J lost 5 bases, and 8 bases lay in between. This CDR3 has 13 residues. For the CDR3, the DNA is TGTGCCAGCAGTGGGACAGAGAATGAAAAACTGTTTTTT. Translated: CASSGTENEKLFF.

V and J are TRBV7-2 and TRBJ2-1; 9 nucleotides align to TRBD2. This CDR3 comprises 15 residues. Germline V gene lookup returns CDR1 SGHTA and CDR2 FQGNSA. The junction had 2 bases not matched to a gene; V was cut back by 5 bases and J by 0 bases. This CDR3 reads CASSISGSSYNEQFF. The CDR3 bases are TGTGCCAGCAGCATTAGCGGGAGCTCCTACAATGAGCAGTTCTTC.

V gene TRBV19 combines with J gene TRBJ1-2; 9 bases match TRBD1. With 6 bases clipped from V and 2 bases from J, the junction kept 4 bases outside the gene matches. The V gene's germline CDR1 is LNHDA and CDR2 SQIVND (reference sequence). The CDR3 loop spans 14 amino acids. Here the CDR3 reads CASSVGQGNYGYTF. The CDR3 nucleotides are TGTGCCAGTAGCGTCGGACAGGGGAACTATGGCTACACCTTC.

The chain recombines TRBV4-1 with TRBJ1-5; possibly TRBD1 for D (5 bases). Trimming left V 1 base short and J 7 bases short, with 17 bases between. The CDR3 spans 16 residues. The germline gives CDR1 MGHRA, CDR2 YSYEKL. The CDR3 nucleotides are TGCGCCAGCAGCCAAGGTTGGGCAGGGTTGGAACAGCCCCAGCATTTT. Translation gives CASSQGWAGLEQPQHF.

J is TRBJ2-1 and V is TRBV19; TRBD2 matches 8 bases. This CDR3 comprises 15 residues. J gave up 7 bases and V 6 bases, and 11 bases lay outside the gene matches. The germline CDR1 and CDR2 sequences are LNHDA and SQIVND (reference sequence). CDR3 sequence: CASRLRSGSWNEQFF. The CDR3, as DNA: TGTGCCAGTAGACTACGGAGCGGGAGTTGGAATGAGCAGTTCTTC.

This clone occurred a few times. The CDR3 coding sequence is TGTGCCAGCAGCCCCTCGGCTAGCGGGAGGAACGAGCAGTACTTC. This translates into CASSPSASGRNEQYF. The rearrangement uses TRBV11-2 and TRBJ2-7; 11 bases are a match to TRBD2. Germline V gives CDR1 SGHAT, CDR2 FQNNGV. CDR3 length equals 15 residues. The J segment lost 5 bases and the V segment lost 5 bases, leaving 8 bases of the junction unmatched. Together with reference TRBV11-2 and TRBJ2-7, the CDR3 gives the full variable domain: EAGVAQSPRYKIIEKRQSVAFWCNPISGHATLYWYQQILGQGPKLLIQFQNNGVVDDSQLPKDRFSAERLKGVDSTLKIQPAKLEDSAVYLCASSPSASGRNEQYFGPGTRLTVT.

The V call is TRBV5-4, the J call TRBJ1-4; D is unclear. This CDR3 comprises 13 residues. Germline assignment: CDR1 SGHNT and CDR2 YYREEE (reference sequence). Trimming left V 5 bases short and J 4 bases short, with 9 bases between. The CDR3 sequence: CASSEKSNEKLFF. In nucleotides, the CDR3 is TGTGCCAGCAGTGAGAAGAGTAATGAAAAACTGTTTTTT.

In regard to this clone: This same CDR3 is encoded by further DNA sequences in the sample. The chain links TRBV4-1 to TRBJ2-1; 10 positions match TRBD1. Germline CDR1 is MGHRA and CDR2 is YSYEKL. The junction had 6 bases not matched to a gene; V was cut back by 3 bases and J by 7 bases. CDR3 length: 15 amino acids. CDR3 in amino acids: CASSQVGQGKNEQFF. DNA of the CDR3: TGCGCCAGCAGCCAGGTGGGACAGGGGAAAAATGAGCAGTTCTTC.

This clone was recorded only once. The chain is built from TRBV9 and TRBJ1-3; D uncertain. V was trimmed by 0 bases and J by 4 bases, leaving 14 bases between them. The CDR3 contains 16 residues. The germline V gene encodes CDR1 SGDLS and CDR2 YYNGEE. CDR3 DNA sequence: TGTGCCAGCAGCGTAGGAAATCGTTTCCGGGGAAACACCATATATTTT. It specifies CASSVGNRFRGNTIYF. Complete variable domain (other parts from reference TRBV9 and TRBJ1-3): DSGVTQTPKHLITATGQRVTLRCSPRSGDLSVYWYQQSLDQGLQFLIQYYNGEERAKGNILERFSAQQFPDLHSELNLSSLELGDSALYFCASSVGNRFRGNTIYFGEGSWLTVV.

The CDR3 sequence is CASSKTDNFEQYF. The CDR3 DNA reads as TGTGCCAGCAGTAAGACAGATAACTTCGAGCAGTACTTC. The chain recombines TRBV6-5 with TRBJ2-7; D possibly corresponds to TRBD1 (5 bases). Trimming took 5 bases from V and 6 from J, leaving 14 bases between them. In germline, CDR1 is MNHEY, CDR2 SVGAGI. CDR3 size: 13 residues.

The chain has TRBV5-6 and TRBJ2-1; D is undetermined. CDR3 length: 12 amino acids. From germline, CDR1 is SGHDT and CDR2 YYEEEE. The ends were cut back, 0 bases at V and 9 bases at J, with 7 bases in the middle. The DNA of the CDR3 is TGTGCCAGCAGCTTGGAAAGAGGTGAGCAGTTCTTC. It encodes CASSLERGEQFF. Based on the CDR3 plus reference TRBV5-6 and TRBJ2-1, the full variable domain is DAGVTQSPTHLIKTRGQQVTLRCSPKSGHDTVSWYQQALGQGPQFIFQYYEEEERQRGNFPDRFSGHQFPNYSSELNVNALLLGDSALYLCASSLERGEQFFGPGTRLTVL.

CDR3 sequence: CASSWTSMAYEQYF. The CDR3 DNA follows: TGTGCCAGCAGCTGGACTAGTATGGCCTACGAGCAGTACTTC. The chain recombines TRBV5-6 with TRBJ2-7; 7 nucleotides align to TRBD2. The CDR3 sequence is 14 residues long. The junction had 5 bases not matched to a gene; V was cut back by 3 bases and J by 2 bases. Germline lookup yields CDR1 SGHDT and CDR2 YYEEEE.

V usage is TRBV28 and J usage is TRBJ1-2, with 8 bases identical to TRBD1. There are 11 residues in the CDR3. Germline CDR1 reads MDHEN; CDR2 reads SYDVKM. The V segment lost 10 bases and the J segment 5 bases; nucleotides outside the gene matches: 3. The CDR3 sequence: CATGTGYGYTF. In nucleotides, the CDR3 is TGTGCCACCGGGACAGGTTATGGCTACACCTTC.

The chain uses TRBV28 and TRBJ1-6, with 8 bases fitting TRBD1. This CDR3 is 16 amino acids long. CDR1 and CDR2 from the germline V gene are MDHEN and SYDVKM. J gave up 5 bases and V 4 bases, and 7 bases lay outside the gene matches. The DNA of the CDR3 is TGTGCCAGCAGTTCCCGGGACAGGAGAAATAATTCACCCCTCCACTTT. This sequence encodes CASSSRDRRNNSPLHF.

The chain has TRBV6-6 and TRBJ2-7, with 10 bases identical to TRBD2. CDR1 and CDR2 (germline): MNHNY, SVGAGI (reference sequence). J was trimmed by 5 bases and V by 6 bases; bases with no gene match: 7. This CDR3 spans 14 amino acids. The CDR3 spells CASSLSGRMDEQYF. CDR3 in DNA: TGTGCCAGCAGCCTTAGCGGGAGGATGGACGAGCAGTACTTC.

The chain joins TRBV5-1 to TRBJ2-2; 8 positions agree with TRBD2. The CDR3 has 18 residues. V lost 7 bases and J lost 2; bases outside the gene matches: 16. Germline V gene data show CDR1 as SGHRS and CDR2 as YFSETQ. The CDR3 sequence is CASRGLAGLTLNTGELFF. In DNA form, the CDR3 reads TGCGCCAGCCGGGGCCTAGCGGGCTTAACCTTAAACACCGGGGAGCTGTTTTTT.

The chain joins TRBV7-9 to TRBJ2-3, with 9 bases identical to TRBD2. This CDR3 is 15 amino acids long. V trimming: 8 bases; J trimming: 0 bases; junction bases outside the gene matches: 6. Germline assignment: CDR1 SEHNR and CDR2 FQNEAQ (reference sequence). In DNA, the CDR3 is TGTGCCAGCCCTGGCAGCGGGAGGAGCACAGATACGCAGTATTTT. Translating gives CASPGSGRSTDTQYF.

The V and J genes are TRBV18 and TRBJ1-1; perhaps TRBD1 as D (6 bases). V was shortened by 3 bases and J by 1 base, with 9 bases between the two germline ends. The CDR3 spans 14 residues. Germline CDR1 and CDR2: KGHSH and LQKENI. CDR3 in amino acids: CASSPSGENTEAFF. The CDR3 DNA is TGTGCCAGCTCACCTTCAGGGGAGAACACTGAAGCTTTCTTT.

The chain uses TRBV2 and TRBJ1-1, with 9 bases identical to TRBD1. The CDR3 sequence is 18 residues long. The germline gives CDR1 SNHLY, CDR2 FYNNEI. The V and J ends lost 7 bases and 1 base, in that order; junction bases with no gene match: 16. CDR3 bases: TGTGCCAGCACACCCCCCCGGGACAGGGTCCTCAAGAACACTGAAGCTTTCTTT. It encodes CASTPPRDRVLKNTEAFF.

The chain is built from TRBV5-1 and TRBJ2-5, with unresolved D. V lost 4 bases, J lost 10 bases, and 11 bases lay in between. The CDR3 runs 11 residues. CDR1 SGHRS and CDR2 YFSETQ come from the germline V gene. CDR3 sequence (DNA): TGCGCCAGCAGCAGCCGGGTGGTCCAGTACTTC. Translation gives CASSSRVVQYF.

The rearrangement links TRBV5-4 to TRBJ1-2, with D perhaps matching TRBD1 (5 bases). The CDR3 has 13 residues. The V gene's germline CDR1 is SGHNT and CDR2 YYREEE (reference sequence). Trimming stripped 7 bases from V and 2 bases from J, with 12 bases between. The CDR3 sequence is CASAPEGNYGYTF. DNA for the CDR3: TGTGCCAGCGCTCCGGAGGGGAACTATGGCTACACCTTC.

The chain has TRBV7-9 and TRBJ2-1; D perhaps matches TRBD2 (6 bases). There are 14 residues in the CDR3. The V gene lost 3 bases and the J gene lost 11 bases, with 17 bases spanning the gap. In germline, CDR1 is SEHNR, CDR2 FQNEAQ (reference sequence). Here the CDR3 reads CASSLREESGKQFF. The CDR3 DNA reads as TGTGCCAGCAGCTTGAGGGAGGAAAGCGGTAAGCAGTTCTTC.

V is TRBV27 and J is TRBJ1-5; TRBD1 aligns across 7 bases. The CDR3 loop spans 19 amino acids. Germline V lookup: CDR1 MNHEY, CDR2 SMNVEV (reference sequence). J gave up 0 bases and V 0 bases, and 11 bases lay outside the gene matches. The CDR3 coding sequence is TGTGCCAGCAGTTTATCGAAACACACAGGGGAATCTAGCAATCAGCCCCAGCATTTT. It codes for CASSLSKHTGESSNQPQHF.

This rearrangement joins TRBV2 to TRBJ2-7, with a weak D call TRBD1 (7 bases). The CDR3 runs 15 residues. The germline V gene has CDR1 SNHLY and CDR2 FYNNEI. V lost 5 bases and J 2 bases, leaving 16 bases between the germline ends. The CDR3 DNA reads TGTGCCAGCAGTCGACAGGGCCCGGGAGCCTACGAGCAGTACTTC. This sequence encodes CASSRQGPGAYEQYF.

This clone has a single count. The CDR3 DNA is TGTGCCAGCAGCTCCGGGCAGGGGGCCGGACGGCTGTTTTTT. Residues: CASSSGQGAGRLFF. This sequence joins TRBV7-9 and TRBJ1-4; 8 bases map to TRBD1. CDR3 length: 14 amino acids. Germline V gene data show CDR1 as SEHNR and CDR2 as FQNEAQ (reference sequence). The junction had 12 bases not matched to a gene; V was cut back by 4 bases and J by 14 bases.

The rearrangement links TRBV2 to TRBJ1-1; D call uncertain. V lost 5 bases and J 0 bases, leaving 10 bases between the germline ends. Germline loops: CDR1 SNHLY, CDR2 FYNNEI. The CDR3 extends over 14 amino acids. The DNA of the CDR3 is TGTGCCAGCAGTTTCGGAGGACTGAACACTGAAGCTTTCTTT. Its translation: CASSFGGLNTEAFF.